What follows are 17 T cell receptor beta chains derived from one specimen sequenced in a study of blood T cell repertoires in COVID-19. Data came from immunoSEQ multiplex PCR; TCRdb stores just in-frame clones and leaves some out. The sample carries roughly 300,000 clones, under 90% recorded once. Sequences were obtained from peripheral blood. Receptor source: a woman aged 25 to 39 with COVID-19, enrolled during active disease.

This clone was observed once. This chain links TRBV25-1 with TRBJ2-3; 7 bases fit TRBD1. Germline loops: CDR1 MGHDK, CDR2 SYGVNS. The V segment lost 9 bases and the J segment 5 bases; nucleotides outside the gene matches: 8. This CDR3 contains 13 residues. Here the CDR3 reads CASTGTVVDTQYF. CDR3 bases: TGTGCCAGTACAGGGACAGTTGTAGATACGCAGTATTTT.

V usage is TRBV18 and J usage is TRBJ1-5; the D is unclear. V lost 5 bases, J lost 3 bases, and 14 bases lay in between. The length of the CDR3 is 15 residues. CDR1 and CDR2 (germline): KGHSH, LQKENI. DNA of the CDR3: TGTGCCAGCTCAAAGGACGTCGGGGTCAATCAGCCCCAGCATTTT. Encoded protein: CASSKDVGVNQPQHF.

The gene calls are TRBV7-9 and TRBJ1-2, with unresolved D. Germline CDR1 is SEHNR and CDR2 is FQNEAQ (reference sequence). The CDR3 has 13 residues. V lost 3 bases, J lost 2 bases, and 7 bases lay in between. The CDR3 loop is CASSFLQNYGYTF. The CDR3 region has the DNA TGTGCCAGCAGCTTTTTACAAAACTATGGCTACACCTTC.

The chain uses TRBV7-2 and TRBJ2-2; no definite D call. The CDR3 contains 12 residues. Germline assignment: CDR1 SGHTA and CDR2 FQGNSA. Trimming removed 3 bases from V and 4 bases from J, with 3 bases in between. The CDR3 region has the DNA TGTGCCAGCAGCTTGAGCACCGGGGAGCTGTTTTTT. This encodes CASSLSTGELFF.

Here the CDR3 DNA reads TGCGCCAGCAGCCCGGAACAGACCTATGGCTACACCTTC. Its protein product is CASSPEQTYGYTF. The chain combines TRBV5-1 with TRBJ1-2; D uncertain. CDR1 and CDR2 from the germline V gene are SGHRS and YFSETQ. The CDR3 spans 13 residues. Trimming took 4 bases from V and 4 from J, leaving 11 bases between them.

The rearrangement links TRBV28 to TRBJ1-1, with 7 bases aligning to TRBD1. V lost 5 bases, J lost 7 bases, and 4 bases stayed unmatched. The CDR3 has 12 residues. The germline CDR1 and CDR2 sequences are MDHEN and SYDVKM. CDR3 bases: TGTGCCAGCAGTCCGGACAGGATTGAAGCTTTCTTT. This gives the protein CASSPDRIEAFF.

V and J are TRBV29-1 and TRBJ2-5; a weak D match, TRBD1 (5 bases). The CDR3 consists of 12 residues. Germline CDR1 is SQVTM and CDR2 is ANQGSEA. V lost 4 bases and J lost 5, with 11 bases in between. The CDR3: CSVVGLGETQYF. The CDR3 DNA reads TGCAGCGTTGTGGGGCTGGGCGAGACCCAGTACTTC.

The V gene is TRBV5-6, the J gene TRBJ1-1; 7 bases match TRBD1. V lost 2 bases and J lost 1; bases outside the gene matches: 2. Germline V gives CDR1 SGHDT, CDR2 YYEEEE. The CDR3 has 14 amino acids. CDR3 sequence reads: CASSFRDRNTEAFF. CDR3 nucleotide sequence: TGTGCCAGCAGCTTCCGGGACAGGAACACTGAAGCTTTCTTT.

V and J are TRBV19 and TRBJ1-5; D is unclear. Germline CDR1 LNHDA, CDR2 SQIVND (reference sequence). V was cut by 5 bases and J by 1 base, with 9 bases left in between. This CDR3 has 14 residues. The CDR3 sequence: CASSVRVSNQPQHF. For the CDR3, the DNA is TGTGCCAGTAGTGTACGGGTCAGCAATCAGCCCCAGCATTTT.

About this clone itself: An end of the junction does not agree with germline; a read error may underlie this. The gene calls are TRBV7-9 and TRBJ2-3; a weak D match, TRBD2 (6 bases). Germline CDR1 and CDR2: SEHNR and FQNEAQ (reference sequence). The CDR3 has 14 amino acids. CDR3 nucleotide sequence: TGTGCCAGCAGCTTAGTCGATCCGGCGGGGAGCCTTTTTTTT. Amino acids: CASSLVDPAGSLFF.

The rearrangement uses TRBV5-3 and TRBJ2-3; 7 nucleotides agree with TRBD2. TRBV5-3 is classed as an ORF, of uncertain function. The junction had 8 bases not matched to a gene; V was cut back by 4 bases and J by 0 bases. The CDR3 has 16 residues. CDR3 in DNA: TGTGCCAGAAGCCCCCGAGGGAGGGGTAGCACAGATACGCAGTATTTT. Its translation: CARSPRGRGSTDTQYF.

V is TRBV6-5 and J is TRBJ1-5; D is unresolved. The V end lost 7 bases, the J end lost 2 bases, and 9 bases lay between the germline ends. Germline V gene lookup returns CDR1 MNHEY and CDR2 SVGAGI. This CDR3 is 13 amino acids long. This chain's CDR3 is CASTPPGNQPQHF. Written as DNA, the CDR3 is TGTGCCAGCACCCCCCCGGGCAATCAGCCCCAGCATTTT.

The table lists this clone with a few counts. The V gene is TRBV4-1, the J gene TRBJ1-2; TRBD1 might be the D (6 bases). Germline CDR1 is MGHRA and CDR2 is YSYEKL. V was shortened by 0 bases and J by 0 bases, with 17 bases between the two germline ends. The CDR3 loop spans 18 amino acids. The CDR3 reads CASSQDMGWTVTNYGYTF. CDR3 DNA: TGCGCCAGCAGCCAAGATATGGGTTGGACAGTGACTAACTATGGCTACACCTTC.

V usage is TRBV7-3 and J usage is TRBJ1-1, with TRBD1 matching 7 bases. This CDR3 contains 13 residues. V trimming: 6 bases; J trimming: 1 base; junction bases outside the gene matches: 2. Germline-derived CDR1 and CDR2 are SGHTA and FQGTGA. The CDR3 loop is CASRQGSNTEAFF. Written as DNA, the CDR3 is TGTGCCAGCAGACAGGGGTCGAACACTGAAGCTTTCTTT.

The CDR3 coding sequence is TGTGCCAGCAGCTTAACTGGACTAGTCACTGAGCAGTTCTTC. This gives the protein CASSLTGLVTEQFF. The chain is built from TRBV7-3 and TRBJ2-1; 7 bases fit TRBD2. The CDR3 is made up of 14 amino acids. CDR1 SGHTA and CDR2 FQGTGA come from the germline V gene. With 0 bases clipped from V and 9 bases from J, the junction kept 5 bases outside the gene matches.

This chain joins TRBV11-2 and TRBJ2-7; 8 nucleotides align to TRBD2. In germline, CDR1 is SGHAT, CDR2 FQNNGV. V lost 7 bases, J lost 3 bases, and 5 bases stayed unmatched. The CDR3 is made up of 13 amino acids. This chain's CDR3 is CASTRGGIYEQYF. DNA of the CDR3: TGTGCCAGCACGCGCGGGGGGATCTACGAGCAGTACTTC. The full variable domain, in which reference TRBV11-2 and TRBJ2-7 provide the parts outside the CDR3, is EAGVAQSPRYKIIEKRQSVAFWCNPISGHATLYWYQQILGQGPKLLIQFQNNGVVDDSQLPKDRFSAERLKGVDSTLKIQPAKLEDSAVYLCASTRGGIYEQYFGPGTRLTVT.

This clone has more than one count but fewer than ten. J is TRBJ2-7 and V is TRBV6-5, with a tentative D call TRBD1 (5 bases). The CDR3 is 13 amino acids. CDR1 is MNHEY and CDR2 is SVGAGI in the germline V gene. The V end was cut by 5 bases, the J end by 1 base, with 9 bases between. The CDR3 loop is CASSKPGSYEQYV. The CDR3 coding sequence is TGTGCCAGCAGTAAACCAGGGTCCTACGAGCAGTACGTC.